These T cell receptor beta chains were read from a single sample in a study of blood T cell repertoires in COVID-19. Assay: immunoSEQ multiplex PCR; the TCRdb copy retains only in-frame clones and omits some. Here the sample spans roughly 43,000 clones, about nine tenths being singletons. The material sequenced was peripheral blood. The receptors originated from a man in his sixties with active COVID-19. Each CDR3 is given without its conserved first and last residue. Fields, in order: J gene, V gene, CDR3 protein.

TRBJ2-7	TRBV11-3	ASGMIAGVSRDEQY
TRBJ2-1	TRBV29-1	SVKAGGSGSNEQF
TRBJ1-5	TRBV18	ASSSGANQPQH
TRBJ2-1	TRBV5-1	ASSPQILAGAYNEQF
TRBJ2-3	TRBV28	ASSGQGAGRTDTQY
TRBJ2-3	TRBV28	ASRATGVETDTQY
TRBJ1-5	TRBV6-6	ASSYPAGARFYRNQPQH
TRBJ2-2	TRBV7-6	ASSSGTGVAGELF
TRBJ2-2	TRBV5-4	ASSRERLGNTGELF
TRBJ2-7	TRBV18	ASSPDSTPTEQY
TRBJ2-1	TRBV5-6	ASSLTPTGINEQF
TRBJ1-4	TRBV19	ASSNAAAGEKLF
TRBJ1-5	TRBV19	ASSIQGMGPQH
TRBJ2-3	TRBV2	ASSKLAGTGTQY